This TCR beta chain was captured by sequencing in a study of blood T cell repertoires in COVID-19. Across the whole study: Specimens from acute and convalescent COVID-19 originated in the United States, Italy and Spain. PBMCs, B-cell-depleted T cells, or T cells provided the cDNA or gDNA that made up the material.

As processed by the authors: Nucleated cell counts were estimated from reference gene primer amplification. The method was immunoSEQ multiplex PCR; TCRdb's version includes in-frame clones alone and lacks a portion of them. V and J calls and clone size follow that table, whereas D and trimming were derived from the DNA. This table has almost 350,000 clones, roughly nine tenths appearing once. The Seattle site enrolled patients during active infection and followed them longitudinally. The TCR originated in a woman aged 55-70 years with COVID-19, enrolled during active disease. Source material: peripheral blood.

The CDR3 sequence: CAIPDRKNTGELFF. The CDR3 DNA follows: TGTGCCATACCGGACAGGAAAAACACCGGGGAGCTGTTTTTT. The V gene is TRBV5-4, the J gene TRBJ2-2; 7 positions match TRBD1. The CDR3 is 14 amino acids. From germline, CDR1 is SGHNT and CDR2 YYREEE (reference sequence). J lost 2 bases, V lost 9 bases, and 7 bases had no gene match.